This entry lists 18 T cell receptor beta chains sequenced from one sample in a study of OX40 agonist ivuxolimab in advanced cancers. The table came from immunoSEQ multiplex PCR; TCRdb's copy has only in-frame clones and leaves some out. The sample gives fewer than 100,000 clones, more than 80% of which show up once; more than 8% is in the top ten. This material consisted of CD4+ or CD8+ T cells sorted from blood, taken in a trial of the OX40 agonist ivuxolimab. These receptors were collected from an adult with an advanced solid tumor such as melanoma, head and neck, liver or kidney cancer.

V usage is TRBV18 and J usage is TRBJ1-1; weak D call: TRBD1 (5 bases). The germline CDR1 and CDR2 sequences are KGHSH and LQKENI. V was shortened by 3 bases and J by 1 base, with 9 bases between the two germline ends. The CDR3 consists of 14 residues. CDR3 nucleotide sequence: TGTGCCAGCTCACCGGGACCGCCGAACACTGAAGCTTTCTTT. Amino acid sequence: CASSPGPPNTEAFF.

The rearrangement links TRBV28 to TRBJ1-4; D might be TRBD1 (5 bases). The V end lost 5 bases, the J end lost 2 bases, and 12 bases lay between the germline ends. Germline assignment: CDR1 MDHEN and CDR2 SYDVKM. The CDR3 is 15 amino acids. The CDR3 protein is CASSTPGTTNEKLFF. CDR3 nucleotide sequence: TGTGCCAGCAGTACTCCGGGGACCACTAATGAAAAACTGTTTTTT.

The chain is built from TRBV6-6 and TRBJ1-1, with a weak D call TRBD1 (5 bases). Germline CDR1 reads MNHNY; CDR2 reads SVGAGI (reference sequence). V lost 7 bases, J lost 8 bases, and 11 bases lay in between. The CDR3 runs to 11 residues. The CDR3 reads CASKRQTEAFF. The CDR3 nucleotides are TGTGCCAGCAAAAGACAGACCGAAGCTTTCTTT.

To note about this clone: An end of the junction does not agree with germline; a read error may underlie this. The chain has TRBV7-3 and TRBJ2-7; D possibly matches TRBD1 or TRBD2 (5 bases each). CDR1 and CDR2 from the germline V gene are SGHTA and FQGTGA. The CDR3 is made up of 16 amino acids. This CDR3 reads CASSQVPAGRRDEQYF. CDR3 bases: TGCGCCAGCAGCCAAGTTCCGGCAGGGAGACGGGACGAGCAGTACTTC. The full variable domain, completed using reference TRBV7-3 and TRBJ2-7, is GAGVSQTPSNKVTEKGKYVELRCDPISGHTALYWYRQSLGQGPEFLIYFQGTGAADDSGLPNDRFFAVRPEGSVSTLKIQRTERGDSAVYLCASSQVPAGRRDEQYFGPGTRLTVT.

The genes are TRBV5-1 and TRBJ1-2; TRBD1 matches at 9 bases. Germline-derived CDR1 and CDR2 are SGHRS and YFSETQ. The trim removed 4 bases at V and 7 bases at J, leaving 5 bases unmatched. The CDR3 consists of 13 residues. CDR3 amino acids: CASSLGQGFGYTF. CDR3 nucleotide sequence: TGCGCCAGCAGCCTAGGACAGGGGTTTGGCTACACCTTC.

The J gene is TRBJ2-5, the V gene TRBV11-1; a weak D match, TRBD2 (7 bases). Germline V gene lookup returns CDR1 SGHAT and CDR2 FQDESV (reference sequence). The CDR3 covers 14 residues. Trimming cost V 7 bases and J 2 bases, with 14 bases left between them. CDR3 coding DNA: TGTGCCAGCACCCCGGGGGGCGGGCAAGAGACCCAGTACTTC. Translation: CASTPGGGQETQYF.

This clone was seen only once. This chain connects TRBV2 to TRBJ1-2; tentative D call: TRBD1 (5 bases). Germline CDR1 reads SNHLY; CDR2 reads FYNNEI. Trimming stripped 6 bases from V and 6 bases from J, with 11 bases between. The CDR3 extends over 12 amino acids. CDR3 in amino acids: CASRGDGDGYTF. CDR3 sequence (DNA): TGTGCCAGCAGGGGGGACGGGGATGGCTACACCTTC. The full variable domain, with the rest looked up from reference TRBV2 and TRBJ1-2, is EPEVTQTPSHQVTQMGQEVILRCVPISNHLYFYWYRQILGQKVEFLVSFYNNEISEKSEIFDDQFSVERPDGSNFTLKIRSTKLEDSAMYFCASRGDGDGYTFGSGTRLTVV.

The gene calls are TRBV7-9 and TRBJ1-2; TRBD1 matches 7 bases. The CDR3 totals 15 residues. Trimming cost V 5 bases and J 4 bases; bases outside gene matches: 10. CDR1 SEHNR and CDR2 FQNEAQ come from the germline V gene (reference sequence). The CDR3 coding sequence is TGTGCCAGCAGCCGAGGACAGGTCTGGGGCTATGGCTACACCTTC. This sequence encodes CASSRGQVWGYGYTF. Full variable domain (remainder filled in from reference TRBV7-9 and TRBJ1-2): DTGVSQNPRHKITKRGQNVTFRCDPISEHNRLYWYRQTLGQGPEFLTYFQNEAQLEKSRLLSDRFSAERPKGSFSTLEIQRTEQGDSAMYLCASSRGQVWGYGYTFGSGTRLTVV.

CDR3: CASSLGGQGTQGYTF. As DNA, the CDR3 is TGTGCCAGCAGCTTGGGGGGACAGGGGACCCAAGGCTACACCTTC. The J gene is TRBJ1-2, the V gene TRBV5-4, with 10 bases lining up with TRBD1. V gave up 0 bases and J gave up 8 bases; unmatched junction bases: 7. Germline V lookup: CDR1 SGHNT, CDR2 YYREEE (reference sequence). The CDR3 is 15 residues long.

J is TRBJ1-1 and V is TRBV18, with D unresolved. The length of the CDR3 is 17 residues. V lost 1 base, J lost 3 bases, and 18 bases lay in between. Germline-derived CDR1 and CDR2 are KGHSH and LQKENI. The CDR3 here is CASSPLALRVSDTEAFF. CDR3 coding DNA: TGTGCCAGCTCACCACTAGCTTTAAGAGTCTCGGACACTGAAGCTTTCTTT.

This chain uses TRBV10-1 with TRBJ1-1; maybe TRBD1 (5 bases). The germline V gene encodes CDR1 WNHNN and CDR2 SYGVQD (reference sequence). Trimming cost V 3 bases and J 8 bases, with 16 bases left between them. The CDR3 is 14 amino acids. The CDR3 loop is CASSDGHRGSEAFF. CDR3 bases: TGCGCCAGCAGTGATGGTCATAGGGGTTCGGAAGCTTTCTTT.

This clone was detected only once. The chain combines TRBV11-2 with TRBJ2-5, with a possible D match to TRBD2 (5 bases). Germline assignment: CDR1 SGHAT and CDR2 FQNNGV. Trimming left V 5 bases short and J 5 bases short, with 12 bases between. There are 13 residues in the CDR3. The CDR3 DNA sequence: TGTGCCAGCAGCACACGGCCGGGGGAGACCCAGTACTTC. Protein: CASSTRPGETQYF.

This clone showed up just a few times. The rearrangement uses TRBV5-1 and TRBJ1-1, with no clear D. The germline V and J ends were trimmed by 0 bases and 11 bases, with 17 bases remaining between them. The CDR3 has 14 amino acids. Per the germline V gene, CDR1 is SGHRS and CDR2 is YFSETQ. The CDR3 DNA is TGCGCCAGCAGCTTGGGGTCCCCCGCTGCGGTGGCTTTCTTT. Translating gives CASSLGSPAAVAFF.

The chain employs TRBV11-2 and TRBJ2-5; D gene uncertain. V was cut by 3 bases and J by 1 base, with 9 bases left in between. Germline CDR1 is SGHAT and CDR2 is FQNNGV. This CDR3 is built from 14 residues. CDR3 coding DNA: TGTGCCAGCAGCTTGCGGACGGCCCAAGAGACCCAGTACTTC. This translates into CASSLRTAQETQYF. Filled out from reference TRBV11-2 and TRBJ2-5, the complete variable domain reads EAGVAQSPRYKIIEKRQSVAFWCNPISGHATLYWYQQILGQGPKLLIQFQNNGVVDDSQLPKDRFSAERLKGVDSTLKIQPAKLEDSAVYLCASSLRTAQETQYFGPGTRLLVL.

This rearrangement joins TRBV4-2 to TRBJ2-7, with 7 positions matching TRBD2. The ends lost 4 bases at V and 1 base at J; junction bases unmatched: 7. This CDR3 has 15 residues. The germline V gene has CDR1 LGHNA and CDR2 YNFKEQ. The CDR3 here is CASSPGGGLSYEQYF. The DNA for the CDR3 is TGTGCCAGCAGCCCTGGCGGGGGTTTGTCCTACGAGCAGTACTTC.

As DNA, the CDR3 is TGTGCCAGTAGGCTGAACCGTAATGAAAAACTGTTTTTT. Encoded protein: CASRLNRNEKLFF. The rearrangement uses TRBV19 and TRBJ1-4; no clear D. V was pared by 6 bases and J by 4 bases, with 9 bases between. The CDR3 runs to 13 residues. Germline V gives CDR1 LNHDA, CDR2 SQIVND (reference sequence).

The rearrangement links TRBV18 to TRBJ1-2, with D possibly TRBD1 on 5 matching bases. This CDR3 is 14 amino acids long. Germline CDR1 is KGHSH and CDR2 is LQKENI. V dropped 8 bases and J dropped 4 bases, with 17 bases sitting between them. The CDR3 bases are TGTGCCAGCACCGGGACGGGAGATAGCTATGGCTACACCTTC. Residues: CASTGTGDSYGYTF.

The chain joins TRBV27 to TRBJ1-1; 8 bases align to TRBD1. The CDR3 is 17 amino acids. V was clipped by 1 base and J by 1 base; unmatched bases: 8. Germline loops: CDR1 MNHEY, CDR2 SMNVEV (reference sequence). The CDR3 DNA sequence: TGTGCCAGCAGTTTATTCCAGGGGGCTAGAGGGAACACTGAAGCTTTCTTT. It codes for CASSLFQGARGNTEAFF.